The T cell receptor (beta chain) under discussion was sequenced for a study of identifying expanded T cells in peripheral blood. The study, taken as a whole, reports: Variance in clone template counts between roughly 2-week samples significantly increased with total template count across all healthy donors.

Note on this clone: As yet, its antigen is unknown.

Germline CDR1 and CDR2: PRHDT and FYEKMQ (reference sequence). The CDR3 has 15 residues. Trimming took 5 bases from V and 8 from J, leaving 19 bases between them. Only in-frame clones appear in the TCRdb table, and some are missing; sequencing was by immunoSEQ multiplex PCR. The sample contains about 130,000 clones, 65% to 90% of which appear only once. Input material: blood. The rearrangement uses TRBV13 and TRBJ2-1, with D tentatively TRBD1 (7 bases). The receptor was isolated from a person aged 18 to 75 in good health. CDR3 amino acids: CASSARQGRGDEQFF. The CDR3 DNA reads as TGTGCCAGCAGCGCCAGACAGGGCCGCGGGGATGAGCAGTTCTTC.